This is a list of T cell receptor beta chains from one sample in a study of blood T cell repertoires in COVID-19. TCRdb's copy holds only in-frame clones and misses some; the assay was immunoSEQ multiplex PCR. The data hold 250,000 to 400,000 clones, with about 90% observed a single time. Sequences were obtained from peripheral blood. The origin of the receptors is a woman between 25 and 40 years old with COVID-19, enrolled during active disease. CDR3s include the opening cysteine and the closing phenylalanine or tryptophan. A D gene is named only where the DNA matches it firmly. Where a row states a size, it is once, few, many or the class of an expanded clone; other rows omit it.

d_call,j_call,clone_size,v_call,cdr3_aa,cdr3_nt
TRBD2,TRBJ2-5,-,TRBV19,CASSSLAGGGETQYF,TGTGCCAGTAGTAGTCTAGCGGGAGGTGGAGAGACCCAGTACTTC
-,TRBJ2-3,-,TRBV5-4,CASSLSDTQYF,TGTGCCAGCAGCTTGTCGGATACGCAGTATTTT
TRBD2,TRBJ2-5,-,TRBV5-6,CASSIGTSGGQETQYF,TGTGCCAGCAGCATCGGGACTAGCGGGGGACAAGAGACCCAGTACTTC
TRBD1,TRBJ2-1,-,TRBV29-1,CSVGTGLSYNEQFF,TGCAGCGTCGGGACAGGTTTGTCCTACAATGAGCAGTTCTTC
TRBD1,TRBJ2-1,-,TRBV24-1,CATSDSRQGAYYNEQFF,TGTGCCACCAGTGACTCTCGACAGGGGGCCTACTACAATGAGCAGTTCTTC
-,TRBJ2-1,-,TRBV7-9,CASSVLRDEQFF,TGTGCCAGCAGTGTTTTGAGGGATGAGCAGTTCTTC
-,TRBJ1-4,-,TRBV7-9,CASSLNGNEKLFF,TGTGCCAGCAGCTTAAACGGGAATGAAAAACTGTTTTTT
-,TRBJ2-5,-,TRBV27,CASSRTQEHQETQYF,TGTGCCAGCAGCCGAACGCAAGAGCATCAAGAGACCCAGTACTTC
TRBD1,TRBJ1-5,once,TRBV19,CASSLGDRGFNQPQHF,TGTGCCAGTTCTCTAGGGGACAGGGGCTTCAATCAGCCCCAGCATTTT
-,TRBJ1-2,-,TRBV4-1,CASSHPDRGLGYTF,TGCGCCAGCAGCCATCCGGACAGAGGTCTTGGCTACACCTTC
-,TRBJ2-1,-,TRBV7-3,CASSSLAGNNEQFF,TGTGCCAGCAGCTCCCTGGCGGGGAACAATGAGCAGTTCTTC
-,TRBJ1-1,once,TRBV9,CASSPNPTVNTEAFF,TGTGCCAGCAGCCCTAACCCGACAGTGAACACTGAAGCTTTCTTT
-,TRBJ2-7,-,TRBV2,CASSEGGLGLGEQYF,TGTGCCAGCAGTGAAGGCGGGCTTGGGTTGGGCGAGCAGTACTTC
TRBD1,TRBJ1-1,-,TRBV5-1,CASSLTGENTEAFF,TGCGCCAGCAGCCTGACAGGGGAGAACACTGAAGCTTTCTTT
TRBD1,TRBJ1-2,-,TRBV3-1/TRBV3-2,CASSQGRTGGGYGYTF,TGTGCCAGCAGCCAAGGAAGGACAGGGGGCGGCTATGGCTACACCTTC
TRBD2,TRBJ2-1,-,TRBV6-6,CASSPGLAGGDEQFF,TGTGCCAGCAGTCCCGGACTAGCGGGAGGAGATGAGCAGTTCTTC
-,TRBJ1-1,-,TRBV7-6,CASSLAGHGDTEAFF,TGTGCCAGCAGCTTAGCCGGGCACGGGGACACTGAAGCTTTCTTT
-,TRBJ1-2,-,TRBV25-1,CASSEYFKGEGGYTF,TGTGCCAGCAGTGAATATTTTAAGGGAGAGGGTGGCTACACCTTC
TRBD2,TRBJ2-1,-,TRBV27,CASSLLAGGDEQFF,TGTGCCAGCAGTTTACTAGCGGGAGGCGATGAGCAGTTCTTC
-,TRBJ1-2,once,TRBV7-9,CASSLSWIQQDGYTF,TGTGCCAGCAGCTTATCGTGGATACAGCAAGATGGCTACACCTTC
-,TRBJ1-1,-,TRBV7-9,CASSFSRDTLNTEAFF,TGTGCCAGCAGCTTCAGCAGGGACACTTTGAACACTGAAGCTTTCTTT
TRBD1,TRBJ2-2,-,TRBV6-5,CASRRTGTNTGELFF,TGTGCCAGCAGGAGGACAGGGACGAACACCGGGGAGCTGTTTTTT
-,TRBJ2-7,-,TRBV20-1,CSAPGLDF,TGCAGTGCTCCCGGTCTGGACTTC
TRBD1,TRBJ1-2,-,TRBV14,CASSPIGAGGGYTF,TGTGCCAGCAGCCCCATAGGGGCAGGGGGAGGCTACACCTTC
TRBD1,TRBJ1-4,-,TRBV7-9,CASSSQQGTDEKLFF,TGTGCCAGCAGCTCCCAACAGGGGACCGATGAAAAACTGTTTTTT
-,TRBJ1-3,-,TRBV5-1,CASSLSGSGGNTIYF,TGCGCCAGCAGCTTGTCGGGGTCGGGAGGAAACACCATATATTTT
-,TRBJ1-2,-,TRBV12-3/TRBV12-4,CASRSGVHGYTF,TGTGCCAGCAGATCAGGGGTTCATGGCTACACCTTC
TRBD2,TRBJ2-2,-,TRBV13,CASSLGGLAGNTGELFF,TGTGCCAGCAGCTTAGGTGGACTAGCGGGTAACACCGGGGAGCTGTTTTTT
TRBD1,TRBJ1-2,-,TRBV5-4,CASSPIWTGPTPTHGYTF,TGTGCCAGCAGCCCGATCTGGACAGGACCTACCCCCACGCATGGCTACACCTTC
TRBD2,TRBJ2-3,-,TRBV5-4,CASSPSGLAGVTDTQYF,TGTGCCAGCAGCCCGAGTGGACTAGCGGGGGTCACAGATACGCAGTATTTT
-,TRBJ1-2,-,TRBV11-1,CASSLDRSDYGYTF,TGTGCCAGCAGCTTAGACAGGTCCGACTATGGCTACACCTTC
TRBD2,TRBJ2-7,-,TRBV7-2,CASTRRGGEGTYEQYF,TGTGCCAGCACTCGCCGGGGGGGAGAAGGCACCTACGAGCAGTACTTC
-,TRBJ1-5,-,TRBV10-2,CASSVGGEVYQPQHF,TGCGCCAGCAGTGTCGGAGGGGAAGTCTATCAGCCCCAGCATTTT
-,TRBJ1-2,-,TRBV7-2,CASSFYRPYGYTF,TGTGCCAGCAGCTTTTATCGTCCCTATGGCTACACCTTC
TRBD1,TRBJ2-7,-,TRBV2,CASSGETGSLAYEQYF,TGTGCCAGCAGTGGGGAGACAGGGTCACTTGCCTACGAGCAGTACTTC
TRBD2,TRBJ2-1,-,TRBV7-3,CASSLLLAGNNEQFF,TGTGCCAGCAGCTTACTCCTAGCGGGAAACAATGAGCAGTTCTTC
-,TRBJ2-1,-,TRBV11-2,CASSLSGLDYNEQFF,TGTGCCAGCAGCTTATCGGGACTGGATTACAATGAGCAGTTCTTC
TRBD1,TRBJ1-1,-,TRBV6-5,CASTWTGATEAFF,TGTGCCAGCACCTGGACAGGGGCGACTGAAGCTTTCTTT
-,TRBJ1-1,-,TRBV15,CATSRLYTEAFF,TGTGCCACCAGCAGATTATACACTGAAGCTTTCTTT
-,TRBJ2-2,-,TRBV3-1/TRBV3-2,CASSQVSGYTGELFF,TGTGCCAGCAGCCAAGTTAGCGGATACACCGGGGAGCTGTTTTTT
-,TRBJ2-7,once,TRBV12-2,CASRLATAGDYEQYF,TGTGCAAGTCGCTTAGCGACAGCGGGGGACTACGAGCAGTACTTC
-,TRBJ2-5,-,TRBV5-4,CASSLVADQETQYF,TGTGCCAGCAGCTTGGTTGCGGACCAAGAGACCCAGTACTTC
-,TRBJ2-1,-,TRBV12-3/TRBV12-4,CASGLRGSDEQFF,TGTGCCAGCGGACTACGGGGGAGTGATGAGCAGTTCTTC
TRBD1,TRBJ1-5,-,TRBV20-1,CSASIGQGAKPQHF,TGCAGTGCTAGTATCGGGCAGGGGGCAAAGCCCCAGCATTTT
TRBD2,TRBJ2-1,-,TRBV6-5,CASSYSTSGREQFF,TGTGCCAGCAGTTACTCGACTAGCGGGAGGGAGCAGTTCTTC
TRBD1,TRBJ2-2,-,TRBV6-4,CATRQGEAGELFF,TGTGCCACGAGACAGGGAGAGGCCGGGGAGCTGTTTTTT
-,TRBJ1-5,-,TRBV30,CAWSLGQGSGQPQHF,TGTGCCTGGAGTCTAGGACAAGGGTCCGGTCAGCCCCAGCATTTT
TRBD1,TRBJ2-7,-,TRBV7-9,CASSLPGQGYEQYF,TGTGCCAGCAGCCTCCCCGGACAGGGCTACGAGCAGTACTTC
TRBD1,TRBJ1-2,-,TRBV6-5,CASIVGQGNIYGYTF,TGTGCCAGCATTGTGGGACAGGGTAATATCTATGGCTACACCTTC
TRBD2,TRBJ2-7,-,TRBV10-1,CARTKSSGCREYDEQYF,TGCGCCAGGACAAAATCTAGCGGTTGCCGGGAGTACGACGAGCAGTACTTC
-,TRBJ2-7,-,TRBV21-1,CASSSLASGTSYEQYF,TGTGCCAGCAGTTCCTTGGCTAGCGGGACCTCCTACGAGCAGTACTTC
-,TRBJ2-7,once,TRBV5-4,CASSSWRQGGYEQYF,TGTGCCAGCAGCTCATGGAGGCAGGGGGGCTACGAGCAGTACTTC
-,TRBJ1-1,once,TRBV27,CASQVAGGNTEAFF,TGTGCCAGCCAAGTGGCCGGGGGTAATACTGAAGCTTTCTTT
-,TRBJ1-2,-,TRBV4-2,CASSQDGQKPGGYTF,TGTGCCAGCAGCCAAGATGGTCAGAAGCCAGGTGGCTACACCTTC
-,TRBJ1-2,-,TRBV19,CASSIPTKVGPDGYTF,TGTGCCAGTAGTATTCCCACTAAGGTCGGTCCAGATGGCTACACCTTC
-,TRBJ2-7,-,TRBV6-6,CASSPSVEAVAYEQYF,TGTGCCAGCAGTCCCTCCGTGGAAGCGGTCGCCTACGAGCAGTACTTC
-,TRBJ1-2,-,TRBV5-4,CASSLDGGEGYTF,TGTGCCAGCAGCTTGGACGGGGGGGAAGGCTACACCTTC
TRBD1,TRBJ1-2,many,TRBV11-2,CASSPVRGRDYGYTF,TGTGCCAGCAGCCCCGTCAGGGGGCGCGACTATGGCTACACCTTC